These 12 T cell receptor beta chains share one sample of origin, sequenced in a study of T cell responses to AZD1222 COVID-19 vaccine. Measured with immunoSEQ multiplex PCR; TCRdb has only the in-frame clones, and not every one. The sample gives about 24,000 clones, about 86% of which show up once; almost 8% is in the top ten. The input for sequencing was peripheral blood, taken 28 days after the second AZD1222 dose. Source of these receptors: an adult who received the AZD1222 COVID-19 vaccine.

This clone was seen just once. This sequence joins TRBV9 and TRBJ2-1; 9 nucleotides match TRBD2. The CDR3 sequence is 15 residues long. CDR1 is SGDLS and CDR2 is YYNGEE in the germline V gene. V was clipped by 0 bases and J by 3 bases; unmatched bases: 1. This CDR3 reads CASSVVSGGYNEQFF. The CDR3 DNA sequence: TGTGCCAGCAGCGTAGTTAGCGGGGGCTACAATGAGCAGTTCTTC.

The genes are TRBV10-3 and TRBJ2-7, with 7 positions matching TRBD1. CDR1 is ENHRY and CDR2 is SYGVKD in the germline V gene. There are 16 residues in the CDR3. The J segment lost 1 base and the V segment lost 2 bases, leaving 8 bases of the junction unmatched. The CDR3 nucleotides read TGTGCCATCAGTGAGGCCCGGGACAGTACGTCCTACGAGCAGTACTTC. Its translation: CAISEARDSTSYEQYF.

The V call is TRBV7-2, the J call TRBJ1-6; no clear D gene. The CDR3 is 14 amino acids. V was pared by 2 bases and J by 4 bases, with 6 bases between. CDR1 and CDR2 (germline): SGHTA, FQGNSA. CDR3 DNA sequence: TGTGCCAGCAGCTTAAGAGAATATAATTCACCCCTCCACTTT. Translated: CASSLREYNSPLHF.

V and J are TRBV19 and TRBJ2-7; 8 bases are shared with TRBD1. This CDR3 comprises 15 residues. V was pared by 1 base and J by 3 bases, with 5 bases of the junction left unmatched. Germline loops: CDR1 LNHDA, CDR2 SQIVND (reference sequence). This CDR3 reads CASSIAGTGDYEQYF. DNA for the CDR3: TGTGCCAGTAGTATAGCCGGGACAGGTGACTACGAGCAGTACTTC.

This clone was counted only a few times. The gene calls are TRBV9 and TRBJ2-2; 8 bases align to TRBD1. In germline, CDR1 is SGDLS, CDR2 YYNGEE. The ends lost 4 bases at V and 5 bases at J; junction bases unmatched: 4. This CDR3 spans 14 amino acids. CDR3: CASSSTGGTGELFF. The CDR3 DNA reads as TGTGCCAGCAGCTCTACAGGGGGGACCGGGGAGCTGTTTTTT.

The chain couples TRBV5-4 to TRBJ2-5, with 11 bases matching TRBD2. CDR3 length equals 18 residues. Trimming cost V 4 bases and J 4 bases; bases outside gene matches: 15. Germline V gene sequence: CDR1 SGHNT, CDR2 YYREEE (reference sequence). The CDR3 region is CASSTGLAGSSYLETQYF. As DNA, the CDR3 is TGTGCCAGCAGCACAGGACTAGCGGGCTCATCTTACCTAGAGACCCAGTACTTC.

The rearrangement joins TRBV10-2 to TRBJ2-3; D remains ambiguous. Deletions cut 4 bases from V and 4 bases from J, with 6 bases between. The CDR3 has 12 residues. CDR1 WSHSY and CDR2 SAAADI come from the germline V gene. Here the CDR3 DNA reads TGCGCCAGCAGTGTGGGCCCAGATACGCAGTATTTT. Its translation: CASSVGPDTQYF.

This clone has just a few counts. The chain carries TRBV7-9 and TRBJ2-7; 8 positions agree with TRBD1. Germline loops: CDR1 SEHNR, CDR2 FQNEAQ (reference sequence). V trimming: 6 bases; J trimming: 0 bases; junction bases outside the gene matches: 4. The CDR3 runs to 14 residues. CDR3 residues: CASRRDRSSYEQYF. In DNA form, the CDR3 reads TGTGCCAGCAGAAGGGACAGGAGCTCCTACGAGCAGTACTTC.

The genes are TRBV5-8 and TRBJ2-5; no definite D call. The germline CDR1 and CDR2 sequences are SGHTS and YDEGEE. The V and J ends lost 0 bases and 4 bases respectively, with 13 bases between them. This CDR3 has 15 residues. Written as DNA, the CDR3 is TGTGCCAGCAGCTTGGGCCAATCACTATTAGAGACCCAGTACTTC. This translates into CASSLGQSLLETQYF.

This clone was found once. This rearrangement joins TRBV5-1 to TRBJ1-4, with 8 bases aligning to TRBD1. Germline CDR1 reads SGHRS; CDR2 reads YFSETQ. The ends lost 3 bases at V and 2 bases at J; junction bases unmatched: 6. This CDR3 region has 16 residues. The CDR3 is CASSWWDRSTNEKLFF. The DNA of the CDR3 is TGCGCCAGCAGCTGGTGGGACAGGTCCACTAATGAAAAACTGTTTTTT.

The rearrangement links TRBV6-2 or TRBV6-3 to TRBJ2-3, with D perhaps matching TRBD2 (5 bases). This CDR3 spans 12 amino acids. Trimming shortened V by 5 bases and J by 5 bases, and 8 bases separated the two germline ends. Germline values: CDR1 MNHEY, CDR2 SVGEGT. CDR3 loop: CASSAREDTQYF. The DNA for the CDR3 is TGTGCCAGCAGTGCCCGGGAAGATACGCAGTATTTT.

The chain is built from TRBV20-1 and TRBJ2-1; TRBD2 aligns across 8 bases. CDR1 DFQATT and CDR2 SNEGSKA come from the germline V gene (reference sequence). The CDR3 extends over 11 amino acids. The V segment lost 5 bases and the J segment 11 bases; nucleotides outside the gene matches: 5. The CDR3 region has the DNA TGCAGTGCTCCTCGCGGGGGGAAGCAGTTCTTC. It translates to CSAPRGGKQFF.